What follows are 27 T cell receptor beta chains derived from one specimen sequenced in a study of blood T cell repertoires in COVID-19. Clones were sequenced by immunoSEQ multiplex PCR, and TCRdb holds only the in-frame ones, with some missing. This sample has 200,000 to 300,000 clones, with about nine tenths found just once. Sequencing was done on a sample of peripheral blood. Receptors were obtained from a woman in her thirties or forties who had recovered from COVID-19.

The chain is built from TRBV4-3 and TRBJ1-1; unclear D gene. Trimming stripped 1 base from V and 1 base from J, with 7 bases between. This CDR3 has 14 residues. Germline CDR1 and CDR2: LGHNA and YSLEER. The CDR3 reads CASSQVGRNTEAFF. The CDR3 region has the DNA TGCGCCAGCAGCCAAGTGGGCAGGAACACTGAAGCTTTCTTT.

In this sample, this clone turned up once. This chain joins TRBV6-1 and TRBJ1-6, with TRBD1 identical over 7 bases. The CDR3 contains 15 residues. The V and J ends lost 6 bases and 5 bases, in that order; junction bases with no gene match: 7. CDR1 and CDR2 from the germline V gene are MNHNS and SASEGT. CDR3 nucleotide sequence: TGTGCCAGCAGCCAAGGGGGCTTGGATAATTCACCCCTCCACTTT. This codes for CASSQGGLDNSPLHF.

The chain carries TRBV24-1 and TRBJ2-3; TRBD2 is a possible D gene (5 bases). There are 13 residues in the CDR3. V was pared by 12 bases and J by 1 base, with 13 bases between. The V gene's germline CDR1 is KGHDR and CDR2 SFDVKD. CDR3 in DNA: TGTGCCTCCTCGGGATTCGGCACAGATACGCAGTATTTT. Translating it yields CASSGFGTDTQYF.

The rearrangement links TRBV18 to TRBJ1-2, with a tentative D call TRBD1 (5 bases). CDR3 length: 13 residues. The germline V gene has CDR1 KGHSH and CDR2 LQKENI. V lost 1 base, J lost 5 bases, and 8 bases lay in between. The CDR3 region is CASSPRGRYGYTF. The CDR3 coding sequence is TGTGCCAGCTCACCACGGGGGAGGTATGGCTACACCTTC.

The chain has TRBV7-2 and TRBJ2-1; 10 nucleotides line up with TRBD2. Germline lookup yields CDR1 SGHTA and CDR2 FQGNSA. The CDR3 sequence is 15 residues long. Trimming at V came to 4 bases and at J to 3 bases, leaving 3 bases not matched to a gene. CDR3 in amino acids: CASSSSGGGYNEQFF. DNA of the CDR3: TGTGCCAGCAGCTCTAGCGGGGGTGGCTACAATGAGCAGTTCTTC. The whole variable domain, remainder taken from reference TRBV7-2 and TRBJ2-1, is GAGVSQSPSNKVTEKGKDVELRCDPISGHTALYWYRQSLGQGLEFLIYFQGNSAPDKSGLPSDRFSAERTGGSVSTLTIQRTQQEDSAVYLCASSSSGGGYNEQFFGPGTRLTVL.

The rearrangement joins TRBV6-2 or TRBV6-3 to TRBJ2-7, with a possible D match to TRBD1 (5 bases). Germline loops: CDR1 MNHEY, CDR2 SVGEGT. The CDR3 loop spans 13 amino acids. The ends were cut back, 2 bases at V and 3 bases at J, with 8 bases in the middle. This chain's CDR3 is CASSYRGYYEQYF. DNA of the CDR3: TGTGCCAGCAGTTACAGGGGTTACTACGAGCAGTACTTC.

This sequence joins TRBV18 and TRBJ2-7; a weak D match, TRBD1 (6 bases). Trimming stripped 6 bases from V and 6 bases from J, with 9 bases between. CDR3 length equals 11 residues. Looked up from germline, CDR1 is KGHSH and CDR2 is LQKENI. This CDR3 is CASSSGVEQYF. CDR3 DNA sequence: TGTGCCAGCTCGTCAGGGGTCGAGCAGTACTTC.

The chain links TRBV4-1 to TRBJ1-3; tentative D call: TRBD1 (5 bases). Germline V gives CDR1 MGHRA, CDR2 YSYEKL. This CDR3 is 15 amino acids long. Trimming left V 0 bases short and J 4 bases short, with 10 bases between. CDR3 sequence: CASSQDPGIGNTIYF. CDR3 in DNA: TGCGCCAGCAGCCAAGATCCAGGGATAGGAAACACCATATATTTT.

The chain joins TRBV29-1 to TRBJ2-7; 8 positions agree with TRBD1. V lost 4 bases and J lost 7; bases outside the gene matches: 12. This CDR3 is built from 14 residues. The germline gives CDR1 SQVTM, CDR2 ANQGSEA. CDR3 loop: CSVGHDRGTGEQYF. The CDR3 region has the DNA TGCAGCGTTGGCCACGACAGGGGAACGGGTGAGCAGTACTTC.

This clone has only a few counts. The chain has TRBV4-1 and TRBJ2-2, with 7 bases that match TRBD2. Germline V gene lookup returns CDR1 MGHRA and CDR2 YSYEKL. This CDR3 is built from 15 residues. V gave up 4 bases and J gave up 5 bases; unmatched junction bases: 7. CDR3 loop: CASSPLGEGTGELFF. The CDR3 DNA reads TGCGCCAGCAGCCCCCTGGGGGAGGGGACCGGGGAGCTGTTTTTT.

This rearrangement joins TRBV27 to TRBJ1-5; no reliable D call. CDR1 and CDR2 (germline): MNHEY, SMNVEV (reference sequence). Trimming removed 6 bases at V and 6 bases at J, with 15 bases between. The CDR3 contains 14 residues. DNA of the CDR3: TGTGCCAGCAGCCCGGACCCTGGACTTCAGCCCCAGCATTTT. It encodes CASSPDPGLQPQHF.

The chain is built from TRBV4-2 and TRBJ2-1; TRBD2 agrees at 8 bases. The CDR3 covers 16 residues. Unmatched junction bases numbered 8, after V lost 0 bases and J lost 7 bases. Germline CDR1 and CDR2: LGHNA and YNFKEQ. The CDR3 region is CASSQDFSGGVNEQFF. The CDR3 nucleotides read TGTGCCAGCAGCCAAGATTTCAGCGGGGGAGTAAATGAGCAGTTCTTC.

V is TRBV6-5 and J is TRBJ2-3, with D perhaps TRBD2 (7 bases). In germline, CDR1 is MNHEY, CDR2 SVGAGI. The CDR3 contains 16 residues. Deletions cut 2 bases from V and 2 bases from J, with 14 bases between. CDR3 coding DNA: TGTGCCAGCAGTTACGAGGGGGGGCGAAACACAGATACGCAGTATTTT. It yields the protein CASSYEGGRNTDTQYF.

The chain couples TRBV4-3 to TRBJ2-7, with D maybe TRBD2 (5 bases). With 0 bases removed from V and 3 bases from J, the gap between germline ends came to 15 bases. The V gene's germline CDR1 is LGHNA and CDR2 YSLEER. There are 16 residues in the CDR3. CDR3 in DNA: TGCGCCAGCAGCCAAGAGCCTTCGGGGAAATTCTACGAGCAGTACTTC. Protein sequence: CASSQEPSGKFYEQYF.

V is TRBV6-5 and J is TRBJ1-1; D is possibly TRBD1 (6 bases). The germline V gene encodes CDR1 MNHEY and CDR2 SVGAGI. V gave up 2 bases and J gave up 3 bases, with 10 bases separating them. This CDR3 has 14 residues. The CDR3: CASSYGRQDTEAFF. In DNA form, the CDR3 reads TGTGCCAGCAGTTACGGCCGACAGGACACTGAAGCTTTCTTT.

The chain is built from TRBV18 and TRBJ1-1; D is perhaps TRBD1 (6 bases). Germline CDR1 reads KGHSH; CDR2 reads LQKENI. The CDR3 sequence is 16 residues long. Trimming took 3 bases from V and 4 from J, leaving 18 bases between them. CDR3 DNA sequence: TGTGCCAGCTCACCGAGCACCAGGGGAAGGGGCACTGAAGCTTTCTTT. Encoded protein: CASSPSTRGRGTEAFF.

This chain uses TRBV4-3 with TRBJ1-2; D perhaps matches TRBD1 (6 bases). The CDR3 loop spans 16 amino acids. V lost 5 bases and J lost 2, with 18 bases in between. CDR1 is LGHNA, CDR2 YSLEER, per germline. CDR3 DNA: TGCGCCAGCAGCTATATCTGGCAGGGGCTAAACTATGGCTACACCTTC. Translated: CASSYIWQGLNYGYTF.

The chain couples TRBV10-1 to TRBJ2-7; maybe TRBD1 (5 bases). The V and J ends lost 4 bases and 4 bases respectively, with 11 bases between them. CDR3 length: 13 residues. In germline, CDR1 is WNHNN, CDR2 SYGVQD (reference sequence). CDR3 DNA: TGCGCCAGCAGTGGCTCACCAGGGTACGAGCAGTACTTC. It is translated as CASSGSPGYEQYF.

The J gene is TRBJ1-4, the V gene TRBV19, with a weak D call TRBD1 (6 bases). V shed 9 bases and J shed 4 bases, with 18 bases lying between them. This CDR3 has 15 residues. Germline V gives CDR1 LNHDA, CDR2 SQIVND (reference sequence). CDR3 in amino acids: CASQQGRRGNEKLFF. Written as DNA, the CDR3 is TGTGCCAGCCAACAGGGAAGAAGGGGTAATGAAAAACTGTTTTTT.

This rearrangement joins TRBV18 to TRBJ2-6; D may be TRBD2 (5 bases). Germline V gene data show CDR1 as KGHSH and CDR2 as LQKENI. V was trimmed by 6 bases and J by 2 bases, leaving 26 bases between them. The CDR3 length is 20 residues. The CDR3: CASSPNLGLWTDPGANVLTF. The CDR3, as DNA: TGTGCCAGCTCCCCAAACCTAGGGTTGTGGACTGACCCTGGGGCCAACGTCCTGACTTTC.

The rearrangement uses TRBV7-9 and TRBJ1-2; TRBD1 might be the D (6 bases). The V gene lost 0 bases and the J gene lost 8 bases, with 7 bases spanning the gap. Germline assignment: CDR1 SEHNR and CDR2 FQNEAQ (reference sequence). This CDR3 spans 12 amino acids. CDR3 in amino acids: CASSLAGGGYTF. In nucleotides, the CDR3 is TGTGCCAGCAGCTTAGCAGGGGGAGGCTACACCTTC.

The chain is built from TRBV5-4 and TRBJ2-1; possibly TRBD2 for D (6 bases). V was shortened by 1 base and J by 9 bases, with 17 bases between the two germline ends. Germline CDR1 and CDR2: SGHNT and YYREEE (reference sequence). This CDR3 region has 15 residues. CDR3 DNA: TGTGCCAGCAGCTTGCGGGGGTTGGATAGTGGTGAGCAGTTCTTC. Translating gives CASSLRGLDSGEQFF.

CDR3 sequence (DNA): TGTGCCAGCAGCTTAGAAATCAGGCAGGGCTACGAGCAGTACTTC. Translation gives CASSLEIRQGYEQYF. The chain has TRBV7-8 and TRBJ2-7; maybe TRBD1 (5 bases). Trimming pared 1 base from V and 3 bases from J, leaving 13 bases between. CDR1 is SGHVS and CDR2 is FQNEAQ in the germline V gene. CDR3 length: 15 residues.

The chain links TRBV7-3 to TRBJ2-2; D is unclear. The CDR3 runs 16 residues. Germline V gene data show CDR1 as SGHTA and CDR2 as FQGTGA. Trimming stripped 5 bases from V and 4 bases from J, with 17 bases between. The CDR3 region has the DNA TGTGCCAGCAGCCCCCGGTCCGACTCGGGCACCGGGGAGCTGTTTTTT. Amino acid sequence: CASSPRSDSGTGELFF.

The sample holds one count of this clone. The V and J genes are TRBV12-5 and TRBJ2-5; 12 bases match TRBD2. CDR1 and CDR2 from the germline V gene are LGHNT and FRNRAP. The CDR3 consists of 16 residues. With 3 bases clipped from V and 5 bases from J, the junction kept 7 bases outside the gene matches. The DNA for the CDR3 is TGTGCTAGTGGTTTAGACCTAGCGGGGGGGCTGGAGACCCAGTACTTC. Translated: CASGLDLAGGLETQYF.

The V call is TRBV28, the J call TRBJ1-2; D ambiguous. The V end was cut by 3 bases, the J end by 0 bases, with 5 bases between. Germline assignment: CDR1 MDHEN and CDR2 SYDVKM. The CDR3 has 13 amino acids. CDR3: CASSLAANYGYTF. The DNA for the CDR3 is TGTGCCAGCAGTTTGGCAGCTAACTATGGCTACACCTTC.

The chain joins TRBV9 to TRBJ1-1; the match to TRBD1 covers 7 bases. There are 17 residues in the CDR3. Germline V gene lookup returns CDR1 SGDLS and CDR2 YYNGEE. V trimming: 4 bases; J trimming: 1 base; junction bases outside the gene matches: 13. This CDR3 reads CASSRTQGGTENTEAFF. In DNA form, the CDR3 reads TGTGCCAGCAGCAGAACCCAAGGCGGGACAGAGAACACTGAAGCTTTCTTT.